The next 5 T cell receptor beta chains were all read from a single sample in a study of T cell repertoires in cytomegalovirus infection. TCRdb reprocessed the reads via MiXCR and lists one record per CDR3 protein. The sample includes roughly 630,000 distinct CDR3 sequences, approximately 24% of them seen just once. The specimen was CD8+ T cells from PBMCs. The receptors stem from a human donor in good health (CMV status not recorded). Some clones in this sample may be carry-over from other donors' samples.

The rearrangement uses TRBV24-1 and TRBJ2-1; TRBD1 or TRBD2 may be the D gene (6 bases each). V shed 5 bases and J shed 8 bases, with 12 bases lying between them. The germline gives CDR1 KGHDR, CDR2 SFDVKD. The CDR3 contains 13 residues. CDR3 sequence (DNA): TGTGCCACCAGTGTCGGGGGCTCTCATGAGCAGTTCTTC. Translating gives CATSVGGSHEQFF.

The chain has TRBV25-1 and TRBJ1-1; a weak D match, TRBD1 (5 bases). V gave up 2 bases and J gave up 11 bases, with 12 bases separating them. CDR1 and CDR2 (germline): MGHDK, SYGVNS. This CDR3 is 12 amino acids long. The CDR3 region has the DNA TGTGCCAGCAGTGAAGCTAGGGGATGGGCTTTCTTT. Residues: CASSEARGWAFF.

This clonotype occurred many times. CDR3 loop: CAISESGDYEQYV. The CDR3 DNA reads TGTGCCATCAGTGAGTCGGGAGACTACGAGCAGTACGTC. The chain has TRBV10-3 and TRBJ2-7; perhaps TRBD2 as D (5 bases). From germline, CDR1 is ENHRY and CDR2 SYGVKD. This CDR3 spans 13 amino acids. The V end lost 0 bases, the J end lost 3 bases, and 6 bases lay between the germline ends.

The V call is TRBV20-1, the J call TRBJ1-5; TRBD1 is a possible D gene (5 bases). The CDR3 sequence is 16 residues long. The germline CDR1 and CDR2 sequences are DFQATT and SNEGSKA (reference sequence). Deletions cut 0 bases from V and 0 bases from J, with 12 bases between. CDR3 nucleotide sequence: TGCAGTGCTAGAGATCTCGGACATTATAGCAATCAGCCCCAGCATTTT. The encoded protein is CSARDLGHYSNQPQHF.

As for this clonotype: One junction end does not reproduce the germline sequence, and a read error may be involved. CDR3 DNA: TGTGTCAGCAGCTTAAATGGGGCTCTGGACGAGCAGTACTTC. Amino acids: CVSSLNGALDEQYF. The chain has TRBV7-8 and TRBJ2-7, with D perhaps matching TRBD1 (5 bases). The CDR3 sequence is 14 residues long. CDR1 and CDR2 (germline): SGHVS, FQNEAQ.